This T cell receptor (beta chain) was captured in a study of blood T cell repertoires in COVID-19. The wider study: Whether acute or convalescent, the COVID-19 samples came from the United States, Italy and Spain. T cells, B-cell-depleted T cells, or PBMCs supplied cDNA or gDNA.

V was cut by 7 bases and J by 4 bases, with 8 bases left in between. The V gene's germline CDR1 is MNHEY and CDR2 SVGAGI. The CDR3 length is 13 residues. Authors' processing steps: Nucleated cell counts were estimated from reference gene primer amplification. Only in-frame clones appear in the TCRdb table, and some are missing; sequencing was by immunoSEQ multiplex PCR. The V and J calls and clone size were taken over from that table, and D and trimming were inferred from the DNA. This table has nearly 80,000 clones, roughly 80% appearing once. This clone was seen more than once but under ten times. Sequencing used peripheral blood. The chain recombines TRBV6-5 with TRBJ1-6, with D perhaps matching TRBD1 (5 bases). The sequence came from an older woman with acute or convalescent COVID-19. The CDR3 protein is CASIDSYNSPLHF. CDR3 nucleotide sequence: TGTGCCAGCATAGACAGTTATAATTCACCCCTCCACTTT.